This TCR beta chain is from a study of prognosis after radiotherapy for stage I lung cancer. The CDR3 has 15 residues. Germline assignment: CDR1 SGDLS and CDR2 YYNGEE. V lost 0 bases to trimming and J lost 0 bases, with 8 bases between them. Genomic DNA was subjected to two-round multiplex PCR for amplification of TCR beta CDR3. Initially, in first-round PCR, primers specific to each TRBV and TRBJ gene were used. TCRdb independently ran MiXCR on the multiplex PCR reads; one entry per CDR3 protein. The data contain 10,000 to 15,000 distinct CDR3 sequences, about 40% of them seen just once; the ten biggest clones take up roughly two fifths. This clonotype occurred many times.

This receptor was identified in a donor of 50 years or more with non-small cell lung cancer. The V call is TRBV9, the J call TRBJ2-3, with a possible D match to TRBD2 (6 bases). Source: PBMCs, taken before or after stereotactic body radiation therapy (not recorded which). The CDR3 sequence is CASSVAGTSTDTQYF. CDR3 bases: TGTGCCAGCAGCGTAGCGGGGACTAGCACAGATACGCAGTATTTT.